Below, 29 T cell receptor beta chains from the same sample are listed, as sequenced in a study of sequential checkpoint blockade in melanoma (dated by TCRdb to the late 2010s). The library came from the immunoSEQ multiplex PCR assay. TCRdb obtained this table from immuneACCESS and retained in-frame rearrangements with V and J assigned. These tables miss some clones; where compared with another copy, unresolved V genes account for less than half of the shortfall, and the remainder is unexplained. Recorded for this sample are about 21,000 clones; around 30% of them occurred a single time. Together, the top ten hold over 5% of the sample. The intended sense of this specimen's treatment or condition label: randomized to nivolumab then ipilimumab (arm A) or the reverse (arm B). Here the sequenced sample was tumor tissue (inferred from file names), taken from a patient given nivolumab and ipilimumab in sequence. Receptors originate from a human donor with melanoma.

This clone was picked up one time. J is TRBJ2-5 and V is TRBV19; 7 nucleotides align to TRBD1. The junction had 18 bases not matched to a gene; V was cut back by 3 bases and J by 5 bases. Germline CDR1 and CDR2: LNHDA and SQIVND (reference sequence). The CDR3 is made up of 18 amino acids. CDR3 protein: CASSMAAGGWAGRETQYF. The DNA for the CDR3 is TGTGCCAGTAGTATGGCGGCAGGGGGATGGGCTGGAAGGGAGACCCAGTACTTC.

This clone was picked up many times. CDR3 nucleotide sequence: TGTGCCAGCAGTGATTGGACAGGCACCTCAGAGACCCAGTACTTC. Translation: CASSDWTGTSETQYF. This chain connects TRBV6-8 to TRBJ2-5, with 7 bases aligning to TRBD1. The CDR3 has 15 amino acids. Germline V lookup: CDR1 MNHGY, CDR2 SAAAGT. With V trimmed by 5 bases and J by 4 bases, 10 bases remained unmatched.

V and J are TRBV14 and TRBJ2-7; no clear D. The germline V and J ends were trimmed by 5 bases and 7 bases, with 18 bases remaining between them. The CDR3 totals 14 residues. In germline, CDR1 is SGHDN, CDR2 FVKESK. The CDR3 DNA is TGTGCCAGCAGCTATCAAGGGTTAGGCGTAGAGCAGTACTTC. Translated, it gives CASSYQGLGVEQYF.

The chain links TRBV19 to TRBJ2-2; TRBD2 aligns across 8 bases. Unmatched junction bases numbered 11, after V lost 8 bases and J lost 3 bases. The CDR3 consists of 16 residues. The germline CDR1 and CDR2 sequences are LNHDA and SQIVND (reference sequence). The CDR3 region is CASAGVAGRDTGELFF. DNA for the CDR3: TGTGCCAGTGCCGGAGTAGCGGGGAGAGACACCGGGGAGCTGTTTTTT.

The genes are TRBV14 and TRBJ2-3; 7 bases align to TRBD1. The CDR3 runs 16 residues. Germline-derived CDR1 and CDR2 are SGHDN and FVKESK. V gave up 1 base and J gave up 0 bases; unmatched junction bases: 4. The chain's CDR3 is CASSQGDRSSTDTQYF. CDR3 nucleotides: TGTGCCAGCAGCCAAGGGGACAGATCTAGCACAGATACGCAGTATTTT. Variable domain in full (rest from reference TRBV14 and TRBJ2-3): EAGVTQFPSHSVIEKGQTVTLRCDPISGHDNLYWYRRVMGKEIKFLLHFVKESKQDESGMPNNRFLAERTGGTYSTLKVQPAELEDSGVYFCASSQGDRSSTDTQYFGPGTRLTVL.

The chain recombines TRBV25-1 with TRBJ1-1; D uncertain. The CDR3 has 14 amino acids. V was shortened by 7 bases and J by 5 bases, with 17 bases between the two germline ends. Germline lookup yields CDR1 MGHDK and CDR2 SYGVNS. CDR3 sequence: CASNALWGGTEAFF. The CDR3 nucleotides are TGTGCCAGCAATGCGCTTTGGGGTGGGACTGAAGCTTTCTTT.

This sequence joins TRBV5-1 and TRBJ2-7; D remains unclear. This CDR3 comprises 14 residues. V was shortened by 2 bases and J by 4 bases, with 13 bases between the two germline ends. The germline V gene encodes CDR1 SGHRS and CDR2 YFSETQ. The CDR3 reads CASSLGAVDYEQYF. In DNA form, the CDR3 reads TGCGCCAGCAGCTTAGGAGCCGTTGATTACGAGCAGTACTTC.

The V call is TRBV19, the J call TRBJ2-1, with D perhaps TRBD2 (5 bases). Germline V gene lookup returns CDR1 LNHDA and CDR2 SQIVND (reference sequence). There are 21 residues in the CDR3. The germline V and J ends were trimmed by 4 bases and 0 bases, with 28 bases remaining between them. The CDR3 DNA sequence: TGTGCCAGTAGTAGAGAAGTCAGCGGTACATTTCCCAAAAGCTCCTACAATGAGCAGTTCTTC. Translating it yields CASSREVSGTFPKSSYNEQFF.

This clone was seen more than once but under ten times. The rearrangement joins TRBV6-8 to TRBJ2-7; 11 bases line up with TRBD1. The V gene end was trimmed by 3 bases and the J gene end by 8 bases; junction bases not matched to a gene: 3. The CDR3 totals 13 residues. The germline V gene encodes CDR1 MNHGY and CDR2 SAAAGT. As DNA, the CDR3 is TGTGCCAGCAGTTATGGGACAGGGGGAAAGCAGTACTTC. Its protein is CASSYGTGGKQYF.

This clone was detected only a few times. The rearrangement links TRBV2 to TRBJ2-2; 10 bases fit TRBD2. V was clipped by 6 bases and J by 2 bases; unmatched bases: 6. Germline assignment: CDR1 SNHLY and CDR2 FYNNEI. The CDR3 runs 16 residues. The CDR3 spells CASSLAGALNTGELFF. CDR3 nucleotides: TGTGCCAGCAGCCTAGCGGGGGCACTCAACACCGGGGAGCTGTTTTTT.

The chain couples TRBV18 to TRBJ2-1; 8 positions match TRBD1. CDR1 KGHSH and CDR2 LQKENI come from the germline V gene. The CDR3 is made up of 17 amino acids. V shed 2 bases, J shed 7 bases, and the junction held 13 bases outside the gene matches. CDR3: CASSPSPGTGRVNEQFF. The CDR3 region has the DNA TGTGCCAGCTCACCATCGCCCGGGACAGGCAGAGTTAATGAGCAGTTCTTC. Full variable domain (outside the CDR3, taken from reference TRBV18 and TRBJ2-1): NAGVMQNPRHLVRRRGQEARLRCSPMKGHSHVYWYRQLPEEGLKFMVYLQKENIIDESGMPKERFSAEFPKEGPSILRIQQVVRGDSAAYFCASSPSPGTGRVNEQFFGPGTRLTVL.

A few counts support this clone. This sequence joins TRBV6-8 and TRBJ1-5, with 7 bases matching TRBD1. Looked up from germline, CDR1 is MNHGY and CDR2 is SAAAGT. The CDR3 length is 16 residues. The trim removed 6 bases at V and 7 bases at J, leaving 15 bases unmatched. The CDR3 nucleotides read TGTGCCAGCAGCTTGGGGGTTGACAGGGCATCACAGCCCCAGCATTTT. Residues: CASSLGVDRASQPQHF.

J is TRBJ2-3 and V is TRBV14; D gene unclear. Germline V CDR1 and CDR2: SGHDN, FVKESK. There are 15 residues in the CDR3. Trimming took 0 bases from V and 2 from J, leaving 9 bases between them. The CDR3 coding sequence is TGTGCCAGCAGCCAAGATCCCTTCCCCACAGATACGCAGTATTTT. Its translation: CASSQDPFPTDTQYF.

The DNA of the CDR3 is TGCGCCAGCAGCTTGGTAGGACAGGGAGAGACCCAGTACTTC. Translation: CASSLVGQGETQYF. This chain connects TRBV5-1 to TRBJ2-5, with 8 bases matching TRBD1. The CDR3 contains 14 residues. In germline, CDR1 is SGHRS, CDR2 YFSETQ. The V segment lost 0 bases and the J segment 4 bases; nucleotides outside the gene matches: 2.

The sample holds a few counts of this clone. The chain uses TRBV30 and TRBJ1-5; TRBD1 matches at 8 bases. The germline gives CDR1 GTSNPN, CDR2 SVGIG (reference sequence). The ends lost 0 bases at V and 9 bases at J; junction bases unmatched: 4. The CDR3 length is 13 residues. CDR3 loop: CAWSVQQGGPQHF. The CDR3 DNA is TGTGCCTGGAGTGTACAACAGGGGGGGCCCCAGCATTTT.

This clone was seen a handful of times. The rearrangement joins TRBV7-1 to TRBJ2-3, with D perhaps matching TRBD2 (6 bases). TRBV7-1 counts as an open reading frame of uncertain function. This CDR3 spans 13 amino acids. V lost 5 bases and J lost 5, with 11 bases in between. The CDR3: CASSADYGDTQYF. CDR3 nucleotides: TGTGCCAGCAGCGCGGACTATGGAGATACGCAGTATTTT.

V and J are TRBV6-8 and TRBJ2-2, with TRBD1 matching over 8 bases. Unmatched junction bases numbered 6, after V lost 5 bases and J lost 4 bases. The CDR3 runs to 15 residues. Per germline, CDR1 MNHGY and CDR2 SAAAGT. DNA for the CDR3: TGTGCCAGCAGTCATCAGGGGGCGGGCACCGGGGAGCTGTTTTTT. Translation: CASSHQGAGTGELFF.

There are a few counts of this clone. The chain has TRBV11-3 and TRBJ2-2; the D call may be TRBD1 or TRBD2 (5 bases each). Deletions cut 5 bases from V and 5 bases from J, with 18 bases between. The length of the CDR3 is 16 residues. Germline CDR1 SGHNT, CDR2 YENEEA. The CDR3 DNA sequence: TGTGCCAGCAGCCTGCCCGGGACCGCCGTAACCGGGGAGCTGTTTTTT. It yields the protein CASSLPGTAVTGELFF.

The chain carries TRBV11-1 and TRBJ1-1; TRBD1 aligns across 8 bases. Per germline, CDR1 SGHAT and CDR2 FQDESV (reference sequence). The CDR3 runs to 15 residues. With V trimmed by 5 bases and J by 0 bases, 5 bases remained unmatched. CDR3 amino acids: CASSLQGAVNTEAFF. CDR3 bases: TGTGCCAGCAGCCTGCAGGGGGCTGTGAACACTGAAGCTTTCTTT.

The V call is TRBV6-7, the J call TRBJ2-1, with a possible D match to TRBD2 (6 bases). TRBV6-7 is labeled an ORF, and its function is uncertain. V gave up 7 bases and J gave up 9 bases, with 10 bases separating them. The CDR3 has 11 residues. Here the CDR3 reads CASTRGAEQFF. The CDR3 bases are TGTGCCAGCACGCGCGGGGCTGAGCAGTTCTTC.

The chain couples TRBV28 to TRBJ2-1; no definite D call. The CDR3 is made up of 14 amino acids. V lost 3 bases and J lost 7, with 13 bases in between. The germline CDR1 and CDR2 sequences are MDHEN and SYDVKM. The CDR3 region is CASSFALVTNEQFF. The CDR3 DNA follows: TGTGCCAGCAGTTTTGCGCTAGTTACAAATGAGCAGTTCTTC.

The CDR3 nucleotides read TGTGCCACCAGCAGAGTCGGGACTAGCGGCCAAGAGACCCAGTACTTC. It yields the protein CATSRVGTSGQETQYF. This chain joins TRBV15 and TRBJ2-5; 11 bases line up with TRBD2. Trimming cost V 1 base and J 1 base; bases outside gene matches: 2. Germline CDR1 reads LNHNV; CDR2 reads YYDKDF (reference sequence). The CDR3 length is 16 residues.

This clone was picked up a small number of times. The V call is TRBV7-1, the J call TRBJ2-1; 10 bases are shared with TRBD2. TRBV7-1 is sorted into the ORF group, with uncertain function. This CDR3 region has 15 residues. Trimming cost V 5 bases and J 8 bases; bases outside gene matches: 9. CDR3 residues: CASSVSPSGGYEQFF. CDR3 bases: TGTGCCAGCAGCGTATCGCCTAGCGGGGGTTATGAGCAGTTCTTC.

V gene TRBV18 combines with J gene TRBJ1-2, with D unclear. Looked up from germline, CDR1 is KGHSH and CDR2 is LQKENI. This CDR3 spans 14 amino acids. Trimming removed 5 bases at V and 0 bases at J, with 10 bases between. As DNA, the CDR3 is TGTGCCAGCTCATTCGACACGACTAACTATGGCTACACCTTC. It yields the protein CASSFDTTNYGYTF.

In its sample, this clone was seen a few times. This CDR3 is CASSKLAGSYNEQFF. The CDR3 DNA is TGTGCCAGCAGTAAATTAGCGGGCTCCTACAATGAGCAGTTCTTC. The V and J genes are TRBV27 and TRBJ2-1, with TRBD2 matching over 7 bases. Germline CDR1 MNHEY, CDR2 SMNVEV (reference sequence). The CDR3 spans 15 residues. V trimming: 5 bases; J trimming: 0 bases; junction bases outside the gene matches: 4.

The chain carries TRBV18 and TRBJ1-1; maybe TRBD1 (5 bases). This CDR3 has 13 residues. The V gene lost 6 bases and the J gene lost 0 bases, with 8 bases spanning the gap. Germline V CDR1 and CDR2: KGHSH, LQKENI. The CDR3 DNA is TGTGCCAGCTCCGACAGTATGAACACTGAAGCTTTCTTT. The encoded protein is CASSDSMNTEAFF.

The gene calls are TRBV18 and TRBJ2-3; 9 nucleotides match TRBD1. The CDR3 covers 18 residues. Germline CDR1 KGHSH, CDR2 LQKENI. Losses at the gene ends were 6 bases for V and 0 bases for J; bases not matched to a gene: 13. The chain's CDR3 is CASSYVAPGTGSTDTQYF. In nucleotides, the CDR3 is TGTGCCAGCTCTTATGTAGCCCCCGGGACAGGGAGCACAGATACGCAGTATTTT.

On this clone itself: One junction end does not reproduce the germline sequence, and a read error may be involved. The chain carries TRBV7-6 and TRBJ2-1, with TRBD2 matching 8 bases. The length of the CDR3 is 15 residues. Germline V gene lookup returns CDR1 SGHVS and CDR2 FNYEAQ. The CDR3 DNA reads TGTGCTAGCAGCTTATCGGGGGGGGCCTACAATGAGCAGTTCTTC. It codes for CASSLSGGAYNEQFF.

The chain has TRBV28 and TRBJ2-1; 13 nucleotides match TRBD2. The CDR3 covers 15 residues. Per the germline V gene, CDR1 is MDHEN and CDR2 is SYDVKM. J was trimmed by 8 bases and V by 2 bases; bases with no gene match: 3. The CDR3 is CASSLGTSGIDEQFF. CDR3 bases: TGTGCCAGCAGTTTAGGGACTAGCGGGATTGATGAGCAGTTCTTC.